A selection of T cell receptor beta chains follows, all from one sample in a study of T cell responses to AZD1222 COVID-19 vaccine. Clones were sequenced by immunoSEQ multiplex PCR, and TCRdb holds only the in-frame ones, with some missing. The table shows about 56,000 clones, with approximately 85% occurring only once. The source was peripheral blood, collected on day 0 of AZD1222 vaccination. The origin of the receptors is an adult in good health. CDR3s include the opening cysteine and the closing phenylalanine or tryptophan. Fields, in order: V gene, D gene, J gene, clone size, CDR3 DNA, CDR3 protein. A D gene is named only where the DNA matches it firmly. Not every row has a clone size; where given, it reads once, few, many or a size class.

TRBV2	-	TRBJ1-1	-	TGTGCCAGCAGTGAAGAGGGATGGGGGAGGAACACTGAAGCTTTCTTT	CASSEEGWGRNTEAFF
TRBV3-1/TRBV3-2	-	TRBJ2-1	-	TGTGCCAGCAGCCAAGGAGGGGGCTCCTACAATGAGCAGTTCTTC	CASSQGGGSYNEQFF
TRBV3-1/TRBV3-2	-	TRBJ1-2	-	TGTGCCAGCAGCCAAGGCGCGGGATCCGGCTATGGCTACACCTTC	CASSQGAGSGYGYTF
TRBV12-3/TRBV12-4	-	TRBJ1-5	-	TGTGCCAGTAAATATAGCAATCAGCCCCAGCATTTT	CASKYSNQPQHF
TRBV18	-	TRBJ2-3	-	TGTGCCAGCTCACCACCGGTAAATTCACCAACAGATACGCAGTATTTT	CASSPPVNSPTDTQYF
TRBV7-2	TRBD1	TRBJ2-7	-	TGTGCCAGCAGCTTAGGGGACAGGCTTTCCTCCTACGAGCAGTACTTC	CASSLGDRLSSYEQYF
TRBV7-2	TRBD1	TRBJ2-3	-	TGTGCCAGCGAACCGGGACAGGTCACAGATACGCAGTATTTT	CASEPGQVTDTQYF
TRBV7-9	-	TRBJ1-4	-	TGTGCCAGCAGCGATCTGTTGGGACCGGAAAAACTGTTTTTT	CASSDLLGPEKLFF
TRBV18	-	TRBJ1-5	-	TGTGCCAGCTCACCCGACACGTTGAGCAATCAGCCCCAGCATTTT	CASSPDTLSNQPQHF
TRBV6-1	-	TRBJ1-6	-	TGTGCCAGCAGTCCTCGGACGGCGGATTCACCCCTCCACTTT	CASSPRTADSPLHF
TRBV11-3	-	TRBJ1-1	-	TGTGCCAGCAGCTTGGGCGCTGAAGCTTTCTTT	CASSLGAEAFF
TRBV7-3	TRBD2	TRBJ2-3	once	TGTGCCAGCAGCTTAAGGGCGGGAGACACAGATACGCAGTATTTT	CASSLRAGDTDTQYF
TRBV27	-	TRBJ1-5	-	TGTGCCAGCAGTAGACGTTGGGACCAGCCCCAGCATTTT	CASSRRWDQPQHF
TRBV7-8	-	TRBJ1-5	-	TGTGCCAGCAGCTTAGCGTTCACTTGGGGGGGCCAGAGCAATCAGCCCCAGCATTTT	CASSLAFTWGGQSNQPQHF
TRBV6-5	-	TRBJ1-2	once	TGTGCCAGCAGTCGGACAAAAAGCTATGGCTACACCTTC	CASSRTKSYGYTF
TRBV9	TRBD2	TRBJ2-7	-	TGTGCCAGCAGCCCGGCGGGGGTTGTCCACGAGCAGTACTTC	CASSPAGVVHEQYF
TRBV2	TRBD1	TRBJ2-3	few	TGTGCCAGCAGGCTGACAGGGGGGAATACGCAGTATTTT	CASRLTGGNTQYF
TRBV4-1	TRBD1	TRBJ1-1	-	TGCGCCAGCAGCCAAGTCAAGGGACAGGTGAACACTGAAGCTTTCTTT	CASSQVKGQVNTEAFF
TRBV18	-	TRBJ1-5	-	TGTGCCAGCTCGCCGACTGGAGGGGGTAACAATCAGCCCCAGCATTTT	CASSPTGGGNNQPQHF
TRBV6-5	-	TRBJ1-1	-	TGTGCCACGGGACATTCAGAGAACACTGAAGCTTTCTTT	CATGHSENTEAFF
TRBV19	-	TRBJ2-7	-	TGTGCCAGTAGTATAAGGGGCGAGCAGTACTTC	CASSIRGEQYF
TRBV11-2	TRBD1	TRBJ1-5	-	TGTGCCAGCAGCTCTACAGGGGTTCAGCCCCAGCATTTT	CASSSTGVQPQHF
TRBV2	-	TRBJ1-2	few	TGTGCCAGCAGTTACAGACAGGACTATGGCTACACCTTC	CASSYRQDYGYTF
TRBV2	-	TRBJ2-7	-	TGTGCCAGCTCAACTGACGAGCAGTACTTC	CASSTDEQYF
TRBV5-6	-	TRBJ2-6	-	TGTGCCAGCAGCTGGATGAGGTCTGGGGCCAACGTCCTGACTTTC	CASSWMRSGANVLTF
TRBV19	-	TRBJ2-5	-	TGTGCCAGTAGTATGGGGAATCAAGAGACCCAGTACTTC	CASSMGNQETQYF
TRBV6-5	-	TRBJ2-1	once	TGTGCCAGCAGTTCAGGGGGGGCCGGGAGTGAGCAGTTCTTC	CASSSGGAGSEQFF
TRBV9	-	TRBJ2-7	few	TGTGCCAGCAGCGTAGGGTCTCATCGCGTCTCCGAGCAGTACTTC	CASSVGSHRVSEQYF
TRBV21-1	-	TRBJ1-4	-	TGTGCCAGCAGCATAGGACGGAGACCTAATGAAAAACTGTTTTTT	CASSIGRRPNEKLFF
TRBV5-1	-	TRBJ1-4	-	TGCGCCAGCAGCTTGGGACGTATTAATGAAAAACTGTTTTTT	CASSLGRINEKLFF
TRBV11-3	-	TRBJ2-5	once	TGTGCCAGCAGCTTCTCTGGTACAGAGACCCAGTACTTC	CASSFSGTETQYF
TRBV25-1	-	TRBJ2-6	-	TGTGCCAGCAGTGAATGGAACTCTGGGGCCAACGTCCTGACTTTC	CASSEWNSGANVLTF
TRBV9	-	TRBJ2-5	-	TGTGCCAGCAGCGGCCGAGCGGGCTACCAAGAGACCCAGTACTTC	CASSGRAGYQETQYF
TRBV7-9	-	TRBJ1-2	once	TGTGCCAGCAACTTAGACGGGTCCTCCTATGGCTACACCTTC	CASNLDGSSYGYTF
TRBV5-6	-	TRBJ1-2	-	TGTGCCAGCGGTCCGGGTTCTGGCTACACCTTC	CASGPGSGYTF
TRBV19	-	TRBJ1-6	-	TGTGCCAGTAGTATAGATCGCGAGGGCGGAGTAGTTTCACCCCTCCACTTT	CASSIDREGGVVSPLHF
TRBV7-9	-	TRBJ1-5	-	TGTGCCAGCAGCTTAGGCTCCGACAGGCCAAATCAGCCCCAGCATTTT	CASSLGSDRPNQPQHF
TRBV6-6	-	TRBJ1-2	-	TGTGCCAGCAGTCCCACGACCATCAAAAGCTCGCGGGGGTTGGGCGGCTACACCTTC	CASSPTTIKSSRGLGGYTF
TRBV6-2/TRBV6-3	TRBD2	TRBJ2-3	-	TGTGCCAGCAGTTACCGGGGGGAGTACGGAGATACGCAGTATTTT	CASSYRGEYGDTQYF
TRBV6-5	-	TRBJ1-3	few	TGTGCCAGCCTAGGGGGTGGAAACACCATATATTTT	CASLGGGNTIYF
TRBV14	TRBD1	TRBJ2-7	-	TGTGCCAGCAGCCGACACCCCCTACAGGGGGAGAGGGCCTACGAGCAGTACTTC	CASSRHPLQGERAYEQYF
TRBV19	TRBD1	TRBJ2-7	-	TGTGCCAGTAGCCCGGGACAGGGGCCAGGTTGGTACGAGCAGTACTTC	CASSPGQGPGWYEQYF
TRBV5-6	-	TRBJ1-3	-	TGTGCCAGCAGCTCCTACCCGGGGATCTTAGGGACCATATATTTT	CASSSYPGILGTIYF
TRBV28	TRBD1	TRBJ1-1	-	TGTGCCAGCACCCTGACAGGGACGAACACTGAAGCTTTCTTT	CASTLTGTNTEAFF
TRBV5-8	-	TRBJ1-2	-	TGTGCCAGCAGGTACAGAGACGAGCCGCTGGGCTACACCTTC	CASRYRDEPLGYTF
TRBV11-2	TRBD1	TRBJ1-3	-	TGTGCCAGCAGCCCGAGACAGGGTAGCTCTGGAAACACCATATATTTT	CASSPRQGSSGNTIYF
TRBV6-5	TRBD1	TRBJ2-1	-	TGTGCCAGCTCTATGGACAGGGGCGATGAGCAGTTCTTC	CASSMDRGDEQFF
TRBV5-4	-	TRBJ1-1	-	TGTGCCAGCAGCCGCGAGCGGGGCATAGAAGCTTTCTTT	CASSRERGIEAFF
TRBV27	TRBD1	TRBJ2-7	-	TGTGCCAGCAGTTTGGGGACAGGGGGCACCTACGAGCAGTACTTC	CASSLGTGGTYEQYF